The T cell receptor (beta chain) described here comes from a study of cytomegalovirus exposure and HLA in healthy donors. The PCR employed 60 Vbeta primers together with 13 Jbeta primers. Sequenced by immunoSEQ multiplex PCR; TCRdb stores in-frame clones only, minus some. The data contain approximately 150,000 clones, around 80% of them singletons. General observations from the study: A later analysis showed that HLA-associated TCR beta chains had undergone more clonal expansion than equally common others.

Trimming removed 0 bases from V and 6 bases from J; junction bases left unmatched: 21. The germline V gene has CDR1 LGHNA and CDR2 YSLEER. This CDR3 is built from 20 residues. Remarks on this clone: Its antigen is not known.

The clonotype comes from a woman aged 30 to 39 in good health and CMV-seropositive. The material sequenced was PBMCs. The chain is built from TRBV4-3 and TRBJ2-3; 7 nucleotides match TRBD2. The CDR3 protein is CASSQDPPREVAGARDTQYF. In DNA form, the CDR3 reads TGCGCCAGCAGCCAAGACCCTCCCCGCGAGGTGGCGGGAGCCAGGGATACGCAGTATTTT.